This T cell receptor beta chain was observed in a study of long-term antiretroviral therapy in people with HIV. Study outcomes and limitations: The study found that diversity rose after ART but stayed below transplant donor controls. Pre-ART expanded TRB clones stayed dominant throughout, though often decreasing after ART. The range of CDR3 lengths in HIV repertoires proved narrower than that found in controls.

It was version v3.0 of the immunoSEQ assay that was run at survey level. Profiling relied on immunoSEQ multiplex PCR, and the TCRdb table lists in-frame clones only, not all of them. The sample lists 30,000 to 40,000 clones; about four fifths were seen once. Donors needed at least one pre-ART PBMC sample plus at least two post-ART samples. V lost 1 base to trimming and J lost 7 bases, with 14 bases between them. Per germline, CDR1 GTSNPN and CDR2 SVGIG (reference sequence). The CDR3 spans 14 residues. Turning to this clone: Its antigen is as yet unknown.

The material was unsorted PBMCs, obtained 0.4 years before starting antiretroviral therapy. This sequence was found in a man between 18 and 35 years old with HIV. The V gene is TRBV30, the J gene TRBJ2-1; D possibly uses TRBD1 or TRBD2 (5 bases each). The CDR3 protein is CAWSGGVGKNEQFF. CDR3 in DNA: TGTGCCTGGAGTGGAGGGGTTGGAAAAAATGAGCAGTTCTTC.